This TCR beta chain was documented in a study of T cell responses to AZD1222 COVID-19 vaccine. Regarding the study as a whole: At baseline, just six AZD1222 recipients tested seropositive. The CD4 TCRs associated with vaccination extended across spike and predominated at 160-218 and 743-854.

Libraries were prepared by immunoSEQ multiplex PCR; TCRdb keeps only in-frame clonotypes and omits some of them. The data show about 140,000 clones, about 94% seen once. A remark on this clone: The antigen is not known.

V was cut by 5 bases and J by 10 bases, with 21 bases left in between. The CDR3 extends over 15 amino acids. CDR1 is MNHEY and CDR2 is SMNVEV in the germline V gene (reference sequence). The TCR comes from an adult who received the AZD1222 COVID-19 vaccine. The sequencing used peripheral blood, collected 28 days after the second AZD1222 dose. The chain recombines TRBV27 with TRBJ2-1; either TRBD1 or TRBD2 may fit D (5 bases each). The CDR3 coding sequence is TGTGCCAGCAGTATTCCCCGGGACCACCTACGGGAGCAGTTCTTC. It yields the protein CASSIPRDHLREQFF.